The clone carrying this T cell receptor beta chain was recorded only once. The antigen remains unidentified. Construction of the TCR beta libraries employed iRepertoire HTBI primers in conjunction with Arm-PCR of CDR3 regions. TCRdb passed the multiplex PCR reads through MiXCR, listing each CDR3 protein once. The sample consists of 350,000 to 450,000 distinct CDR3 sequences, approximately 15% of them appearing once. Time point reported: newly diagnosed GD, antithyroid drugs for less than 3 months. The TCR library was made from RNA extracted from PBMCs. These data are taken from a study of regulatory T cells in long-lasting Graves disease. Study-level points and caveats: Newly diagnosed patients had higher TCR diversity than persistent Graves' patients did.

These sequences were also reported in another study, on T cells in Graves' hyperthyroidism and ophthalmopathy. That work states: Patients showing uncontrolled infection, other autoimmune disease, pregnancy or lactation were ineligible. The HTBI set primed first-round TCR CDR3 RT-PCR. Most thyroid clonotypes that were expanded above 0.001 also turned up in blood.

This specimen was peripheral blood mononuclear cells (PBMCs), taken at new diagnosis, from a patient treated with antithyroid drugs. The TCR originated in a woman under 40 with Graves disease.

The CDR3 loop reads CASSAPGTSLTDTQYF. For the CDR3, the DNA is TGTGCCAGCAGCGCACCCGGGACTAGCCTTACAGATACGCAGTATTTT. The chain couples TRBV5-6 to TRBJ2-3; 9 nucleotides agree with TRBD2. Trimming at V came to 4 bases and at J to 3 bases, leaving 9 bases not matched to a gene. This CDR3 contains 16 residues. Per the germline V gene, CDR1 is SGHDT and CDR2 is YYEEEE.